What follows is one TCR beta chain and its context. Its specificity is unknown. Produced via immunoSEQ multiplex PCR; TCRdb's table is partial and in-frame only. This table holds fewer than 500,000 clones, 80% to 95% found once. This sample is drawn from a study of Ad26.COV2.S vaccination and SARS-CoV-2 variants. The study, taken as a whole, reports: Greater spike-specific TCR breadth was seen in vaccine recipients than in placebo recipients.

Germline loops: CDR1 SGHKS, CDR2 YYEKEE (reference sequence). The CDR3 is made up of 12 amino acids. V was cut by 4 bases and J by 3 bases, with 8 bases left in between. Documented treatment: some 20 received Ad26.COV2.S at low or high dose, single or two shots; 5 received placebo; per-sample allocation not given. Sampling took place 63 days after the first vaccine or placebo injection. The sequenced sample was peripheral blood, obtained in a trial of Ad26.COV2.S vaccine versus placebo. The TCR comes from a person between 18 and 60 years old who received the Ad26.COV2.S COVID-19 vaccine or a placebo. V is TRBV5-5 and J is TRBJ2-7, with D possibly matching TRBD2 (5 bases). CDR3 amino acids: CASSPRGYEQYF. As DNA, the CDR3 is TGTGCCAGCAGCCCCCGGGGCTACGAGCAGTACTTC.